The source of this T cell receptor beta chain is a study of T cells after yellow fever vaccination. Study at large: Preparation of fractions with low cell numbers was performed using SMART-Seq v4 Ultra Low Input. Study-wide results and caveats: In post-booster samples, most primary-vaccination clones reappeared (under 98% CD4, 70% to 90% CD8). Contamination by abundant bulk-population clonotypes could be present in FACS-sorted repertoires.

TCRdb itself ran the 5' RACE reads through MiXCR, one entry per CDR3 protein. The sample comprises roughly 340,000 distinct CDR3 sequences, 8.7% of which are singletons, and more than 15% rests with the top ten. This clonotype was recorded at least ten times. Its target is unknown. Germline CDR1 and CDR2: SGHRS and YFSETQ. Trimming cost V 4 bases and J 8 bases; bases outside gene matches: 6. The CDR3 extends over 14 amino acids. The chain couples TRBV5-1 to TRBJ2-1, with 10 bases that match TRBD1. This clonotype was obtained from a man younger than 35 who received the YFV17D yellow fever vaccine. The source was PBMCs, collected on the day of the first yellow fever vaccination. The DNA of the CDR3 is TGCGCCAGCAGCCGGGACAGGGGAGTCCATGAGCAGTTCTTC. Its translation: CASSRDRGVHEQFF. Using reference TRBV5-1 and TRBJ2-1 for the parts outside the CDR3, the full variable domain is KAGVTQTPRYLIKTRGQQVTLSCSPISGHRSVSWYQQTPGQGLQFLFEYFSETQRNKGNFPGRFSGRQFSNSRSEMNVSTLELGDSALYLCASSRDRGVHEQFFGPGTRLTVL.